The clone carrying this T cell receptor beta chain was counted a few times. The antigen remains unidentified. The data are from a study of cytomegalovirus exposure and HLA in healthy donors. Whole-study results and caveats: Reports credit the classifier with highly specific, highly sensitive diagnosis of cytomegalovirus status.

Germline V lookup: CDR1 SGHRS, CDR2 YFSETQ. The CDR3 totals 15 residues. V lost 4 bases, J lost 1 base, and 3 bases stayed unmatched. PCR employed 60 Vbeta and 13 Jbeta primers. Assay used: immunoSEQ multiplex PCR; TCRdb lists only in-frame clones, some missing. The table includes more than 75,000 clones, 85% to 90% detected once. The specimen sequenced was PBMCs. The chain employs TRBV5-1 and TRBJ1-4; 8 bases fit TRBD1. This receptor was taken from a man between 18 and 29 years old in good health and CMV-seronegative. CDR3 in DNA: TGCGCCAGCAGCGACAGGGGAGTAACTAATGAAAAACTGTTTTTT. It translates to CASSDRGVTNEKLFF.